This entry describes one T cell receptor beta chain. Its antigen is not known. Time point here: pre-sensitization, week 0. Treatment described: therapeutic diphenylcyclopropenone sensitization with weekly scalp DPC. The record originates from a study of human T cells and chemical hapten exposure. TCRdb re-called the RACE reads with MiXCR, one entry per CDR3 protein. The sample records about 110,000 distinct CDR3 sequences, 10% to 15% being singletons. Broader study findings: Counts of TCRs expanded at PT1 correlated positively with patch test score.

With 5 bases clipped from V and 7 bases from J, the junction kept 13 bases outside the gene matches. The CDR3 length is 15 residues. Germline V gives CDR1 DFQATT, CDR2 SNEGSKA (reference sequence). The input for sequencing was whole blood, taken in connection with sensitization to the hapten diphenylcyclopropenone (DPC). This sequence originates from a woman aged 45-65 years with alopecia areata. Some clones in this sample may be carry-over from other donors' samples. The chain carries TRBV20-1 and TRBJ2-7, with TRBD2 matching over 11 bases. CDR3 DNA sequence: TGCAGTGCTCTACCCGGTAGCGGGAGGGCCGGTGAGCAGTACTTC. Its translation: CSALPGSGRAGEQYF.